This T cell receptor (beta chain) was profiled in a study of tumor and adjacent non-tumor tissue in lung cancer. In the study overall: There were roughly 11 adenocarcinoma, a couple of squamous cell carcinoma and 1 small cell lung cancer cases.

This sample's RNA came from whole unsorted tissue. Between August and November 2014, newly diagnosed, chemotherapy-naive lung cancer patients underwent thoracic surgery in China. Of note for this clonotype: The antigen remains undetermined. One end of the junction does not line up with germline, which may come from a read error.

TCRbeta libraries were built with three rounds of nested PCR, modified from ARM-PCR. Via MiXCR, TCRdb re-called the multiplex PCR reads, giving one row per CDR3 protein. This sample yields some 71,000 distinct CDR3 sequences, of which roughly 72% are seen a single time; approximately 10% belongs to the top ten. Study-wide results and caveats: Normal lung showed higher cumulative top 100 clone frequency than tumor. Higher tumor TCR diversity was associated with shorter survival.

CDR3 length: 13 amino acids. Germline values: CDR1 KGHDR, CDR2 SFDVKD. This TCR was recovered from a woman between 40 and 50 years old with non-small cell lung cancer. Sequenced input: lung tumor tissue. This chain uses TRBV24-1 with TRBJ2-3; D possibly corresponds to TRBD1 (5 bases). The CDR3 is CTTSDSATDTQYF. The CDR3 DNA sequence: TGTACCACCAGTGATTCCGCGACAGATACACAGTATTTT.